This TCR beta chain was documented in a study of T cell clonotyping in hematopoietic cell transplantation. With 7 bases clipped from V and 3 bases from J, the junction kept 9 bases outside the gene matches. The CDR3 has 15 residues. The germline gives CDR1 MNHNY, CDR2 SVGAGI (reference sequence). TCRdb keeps only in-frame clones here, not all; method: immunoSEQ multiplex PCR. Of about 27,000 clones in the sample, nearly 97% were seen once. In the case of this clone: Its antigen is unidentified.

The study's findings and limits: Recipient TCR diversity dropped after transplant; expanded clonotypes rose from day 30 to 180.

This chain links TRBV6-6 with TRBJ2-3; the match to TRBD2 covers 8 bases. What was sequenced was peripheral blood mononuclear cells. The TCR was taken from a man aged 45 to 65 in good health. Some clones in this sample may be carry-over from other donors' samples. The CDR3 nucleotides are TGTGCCAGCACAATAGCGGGGAGGGGAACAGATACGCAGTATTTT. Residues: CASTIAGRGTDTQYF.